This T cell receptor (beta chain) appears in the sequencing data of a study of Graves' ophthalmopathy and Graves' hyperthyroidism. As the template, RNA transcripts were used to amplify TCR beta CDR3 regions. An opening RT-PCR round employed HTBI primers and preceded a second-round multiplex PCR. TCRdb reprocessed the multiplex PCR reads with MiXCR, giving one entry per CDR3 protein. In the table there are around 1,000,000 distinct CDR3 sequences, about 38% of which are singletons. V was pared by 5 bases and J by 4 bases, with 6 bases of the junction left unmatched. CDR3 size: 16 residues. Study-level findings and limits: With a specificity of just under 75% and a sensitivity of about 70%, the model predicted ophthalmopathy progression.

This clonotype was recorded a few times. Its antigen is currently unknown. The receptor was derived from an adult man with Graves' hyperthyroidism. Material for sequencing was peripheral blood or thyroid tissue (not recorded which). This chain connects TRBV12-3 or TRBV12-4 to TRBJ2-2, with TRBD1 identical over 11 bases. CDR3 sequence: CASSLGQGAFTGELFF. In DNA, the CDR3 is TGTGCCAGCAGTCTTGGACAGGGGGCTTTCACCGGGGAGCTGTTTTTT.